This T cell receptor (beta chain) was retrieved from a study of cytomegalovirus exposure and HLA in healthy donors. Study-level results: Most likely, a cluster of highly shared sequence variants arose as a sequencing artifact. TCR sequences were mostly rare, though some public TCRs occurred in many donors. Across donors, sequencing depth was assumed by presence/absence analyses to be roughly uniform.

The ends lost 2 bases at V and 5 bases at J; junction bases unmatched: 14. CDR3 length equals 17 residues. CDR1 SGHDT and CDR2 YYEEEE come from the germline V gene. In the PCR, 60 Vbeta and 13 Jbeta primers were used. Data came from immunoSEQ multiplex PCR; TCRdb stores just in-frame clones and leaves some out. The data hold 110,000 or so clones, with 67% observed a single time. On this clone: Its antigen is unidentified.

The source material was PBMCs. The V call is TRBV5-6, the J call TRBJ1-2, with 8 bases lining up with TRBD1. The receptor comes from a man younger than 35 in good health and CMV-seropositive. The CDR3 nucleotides read TGTGCCAGCAGCTTTAAGGGCAATAAGGGGACAGGTTATGGCTACACCTTC. It is translated as CASSFKGNKGTGYGYTF.